Listed below are T cell receptor beta chains from one sample, sequenced in a study of blood T cell repertoires in COVID-19. Sequencing was performed with immunoSEQ multiplex PCR; in TCRdb, only in-frame clones are kept and a portion is missing. The sample lists roughly 200,000 clones, 79% occurring once. Input material: peripheral blood. Receptors originate from a middle-aged woman with COVID-19, enrolled during active disease. CDR3s include the opening cysteine and the closing phenylalanine or tryptophan. The order of the fields is CDR3 DNA, CDR3 protein, D gene, clone size, J gene, V gene. The D gene is left open where the match is weak. For some rows the clone size is stated as once, few or many, or as a class when expanded; others skip it.

TGTGCCAGTAGTACTACAGGGGGACATCAGCCCCAGCATTTT,CASSTTGGHQPQHF,TRBD1,-,TRBJ1-5,TRBV19
TGTGCCAGCAGCTTAAATCGTCCCGGGACACCCACAGATACGCAGTATTTT,CASSLNRPGTPTDTQYF,-,-,TRBJ2-3,TRBV7-3
TGTGCCAGCAGCTTAGATCCGGGGGGCACAGATACGCAGTATTTT,CASSLDPGGTDTQYF,-,-,TRBJ2-3,TRBV7-2
TGCGCCAGCAGTAAATCCCCGGGACTTCAAGAGACCCAGTACTTC,CASSKSPGLQETQYF,-,-,TRBJ2-5,TRBV5-1
TGCGCCATCCCGATTTCCCCTATAGGTAGCAGCACCCAAGAGACCCAGTACTTC,CAIPISPIGSSTQETQYF,-,-,TRBJ2-5,TRBV10-1
TGTGCCATCAGTGACGACAGAACGAACACTGAAGCTTTCTTT,CAISDDRTNTEAFF,-,-,TRBJ1-1,TRBV10-3
TGTGCCAGCAGCTCTAAAAGGACTAGCGGCCTATACGAGCAGTACTTC,CASSSKRTSGLYEQYF,TRBD2,-,TRBJ2-7,TRBV13
TGTGCCATCACCCAAGGACAGGCTGGGGCCAACGTCCTGACTTTC,CAITQGQAGANVLTF,TRBD1,-,TRBJ2-6,TRBV10-3
TGTGCCAGCAGCCAACAGGGTAACAACATTCAGTACTTC,CASSQQGNNIQYF,-,-,TRBJ2-4,TRBV14
TGTGCCAGCAGTTTGGCTAGTGGCGAGCAGTACTTC,CASSLASGEQYF,-,few,TRBJ2-7,TRBV12-3/TRBV12-4
TGTGCCAGCAGCCCTGGGACAGGGGGCCTCACTGAAGCTTTCTTT,CASSPGTGGLTEAFF,TRBD1,-,TRBJ1-1,TRBV7-2
TGTGCCAGCAGTCCCCGGCGGGTGGCTCAGCCCCAGCATTTT,CASSPRRVAQPQHF,-,once,TRBJ1-5,TRBV27
TGTGCCAGCAGCGCAAAAGAAACGGGACTAGCGGGCCGCTCCTACGAGCAGTACTTC,CASSAKETGLAGRSYEQYF,TRBD2,-,TRBJ2-7,TRBV7-9
TGTGCCAGCAGCTTGGGACAAGACCTCTATAATTCACCCCTCCACTTT,CASSLGQDLYNSPLHF,-,-,TRBJ1-6,TRBV7-2
TGTGCCTGGAGTTCGGCCCCGACAGGGGGCGCCCAGCATTTT,CAWSSAPTGGAQHF,TRBD1,-,TRBJ1-5,TRBV30
TGTGCCAGTAGTATTCGCTTCTCTGGGATCAGGGGGTTCTCGGATACGCAGTATTTT,CASSIRFSGIRGFSDTQYF,TRBD1,-,TRBJ2-3,TRBV19
TGTGCCAGCAGCCAAGATTGGAGGGGCAACTACAATGAGCAGTTCTTC,CASSQDWRGNYNEQFF,-,once,TRBJ2-1,TRBV4-2
TGTGCCAGCAGCTTCCGACTACCCCCCGGGACAGGGACTGAGCAGTTCTTC,CASSFRLPPGTGTEQFF,TRBD1,few,TRBJ2-1,TRBV11-2
TGTGCCAGCAGTGAGACAGGGATATCACCCCTCCACTTT,CASSETGISPLHF,TRBD1,-,TRBJ1-6,TRBV6-4
TGTGCCAGCAGCCTCGACAGGGTTGATACGCAGTATTTT,CASSLDRVDTQYF,TRBD1,-,TRBJ2-3,TRBV6-2/TRBV6-3
TGTGCCACCAGCAGAGATCGGGAGACCCAGTACTTC,CATSRDRETQYF,-,-,TRBJ2-5,TRBV15
TGTGCCAGCAGCCCTGGGACTAGCGGGGCGTTTAGCTCCTACAATGAGCAGTTCTTC,CASSPGTSGAFSSYNEQFF,TRBD2,-,TRBJ2-1,TRBV3-1/TRBV3-2
TGTGCCAGCAGGACTACAGGGCTTGGCAATCAGCCCCAGCATTTT,CASRTTGLGNQPQHF,-,-,TRBJ1-5,TRBV27
TGTGCTAGTGGTTTGGGGACAGGGGGCTACAATGAGCAGTTCTTC,CASGLGTGGYNEQFF,TRBD1,once,TRBJ2-1,TRBV12-5
TGCAGTGCCGCGTATGGGCATGGCTACACCTTC,CSAAYGHGYTF,-,-,TRBJ1-2,TRBV20-1
TGTGCCAGCAGTGAATACCTCCTTAGCGGGGGGGCGACAGATACGCAGTATTTT,CASSEYLLSGGATDTQYF,TRBD2,few,TRBJ2-3,TRBV25-1
TGTGCCAGCAGTTTTTCTATGAAAGAGCAGTACTTC,CASSFSMKEQYF,-,-,TRBJ2-7,TRBV12-3/TRBV12-4
TGTGCCATCAGTGAGCCGGGGGGTAATAGCACTGAAGCTTTCTTT,CAISEPGGNSTEAFF,-,-,TRBJ1-1,TRBV10-3
TGTCTTGTGGCGGGGAGACACTATGGCTACACCTTC,CLVAGRHYGYTF,-,-,TRBJ1-2,TRBV6-5
TGTGCCAGCTCCCGTGGAAACACCATATATTTT,CASSRGNTIYF,-,-,TRBJ1-3,TRBV9
TGTGCCACCCGGAGCCGGACTAGCGGTGGGGAGCTGTTTTTT,CATRSRTSGGELFF,TRBD2,-,TRBJ2-2,TRBV5-5
TGTGCCAGCAGCTCATCCGGGACTAGCGGGAGGGAGGAGCAGTTCTTC,CASSSSGTSGREEQFF,TRBD2,-,TRBJ2-1,TRBV11-3
TGTGCCAGCACCTGGGACAGCTACGAGCAGTACTTC,CASTWDSYEQYF,TRBD1,-,TRBJ2-7,TRBV2
TGTGCCAGCAGTTTCGGGACTATTTTAGGCACCATATATTTT,CASSFGTILGTIYF,-,few,TRBJ1-3,TRBV28
TGTGCCAGCAGCTTAGGGCGGGTCTACTATGGCTACACCTTC,CASSLGRVYYGYTF,-,few,TRBJ1-2,TRBV7-8
TGCGCCAGCAGCCCACAGGGATGGGAGACCCAGTACTTC,CASSPQGWETQYF,-,-,TRBJ2-5,TRBV4-1
TGTGCCAGCATTTCCCAGATGGACTATGGCTACACCTTC,CASISQMDYGYTF,-,-,TRBJ1-2,TRBV6-5
TGTGCCAGCAGCTTAGTCGCGGCCGAAGGTAATGGCTACACCTTC,CASSLVAAEGNGYTF,-,-,TRBJ1-2,TRBV7-9
TGCGCCAGCAGCCAAGCTAGCGGGAGCAACGAGCAGTACTTC,CASSQASGSNEQYF,TRBD2,few,TRBJ2-7,TRBV4-1
TGTGCCAGCTCACCCGGAGGGCCATCGGGGACAGATACGCAGTATTTT,CASSPGGPSGTDTQYF,-,few,TRBJ2-3,TRBV18
TGTGCCAGCAGTCGGAACTATGGCTACACCTTC,CASSRNYGYTF,-,-,TRBJ1-2,TRBV25-1
TGCGCCAGCAGCCAAGGACAGGGGGGCTACAATGAGCAGTTCTTC,CASSQGQGGYNEQFF,TRBD1,-,TRBJ2-1,TRBV4-1
TGCGCCAGCAGCGCCCCCCAGGGGAAGATCCGCTCCTACAATGAGCAGTTCTTC,CASSAPQGKIRSYNEQFF,-,-,TRBJ2-1,TRBV5-1
TGTGCCAGCAGCTTACGTGGCGGGGGAGAGCAGTACTTC,CASSLRGGGEQYF,TRBD2,few,TRBJ2-7,TRBV7-9
TGCGCCAGCAGCCAGGGACAGATCCTCTACGAGCAGTACTTC,CASSQGQILYEQYF,TRBD1,-,TRBJ2-7,TRBV5-1
TGCGCCAGCAACTCAGGGGACTCCTACGAGCAGTACTTC,CASNSGDSYEQYF,-,-,TRBJ2-7,TRBV5-1